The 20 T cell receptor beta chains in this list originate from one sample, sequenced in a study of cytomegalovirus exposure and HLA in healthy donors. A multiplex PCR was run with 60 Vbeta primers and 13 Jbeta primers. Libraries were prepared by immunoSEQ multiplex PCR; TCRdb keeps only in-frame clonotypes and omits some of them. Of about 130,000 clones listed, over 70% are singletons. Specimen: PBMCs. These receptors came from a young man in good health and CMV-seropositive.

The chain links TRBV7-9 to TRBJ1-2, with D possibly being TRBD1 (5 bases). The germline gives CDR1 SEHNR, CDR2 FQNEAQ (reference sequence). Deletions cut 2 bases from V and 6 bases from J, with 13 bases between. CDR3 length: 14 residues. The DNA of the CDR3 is TGTGCCAGCAGCTTACATGGAGGGGAGAATGGCTACACCTTC. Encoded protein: CASSLHGGENGYTF. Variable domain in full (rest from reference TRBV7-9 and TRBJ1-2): DTGVSQNPRHKITKRGQNVTFRCDPISEHNRLYWYRQTLGQGPEFLTYFQNEAQLEKSRLLSDRFSAERPKGSFSTLEIQRTEQGDSAMYLCASSLHGGENGYTFGSGTRLTVV.

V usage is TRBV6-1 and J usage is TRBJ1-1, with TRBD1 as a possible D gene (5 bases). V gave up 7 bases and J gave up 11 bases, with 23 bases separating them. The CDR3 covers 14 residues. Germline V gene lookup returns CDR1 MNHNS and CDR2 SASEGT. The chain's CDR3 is CASKGFRGSPGAFF. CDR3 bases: TGTGCCAGCAAGGGTTTTAGGGGTTCCCCTGGGGCTTTCTTT.

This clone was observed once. CDR3 sequence: CASSRWAGATDTQYF. The CDR3, as DNA: TGTGCCAGCAGTAGGTGGGCAGGGGCCACAGATACGCAGTATTTT. This rearrangement joins TRBV6-5 to TRBJ2-3; maybe TRBD1 (6 bases). Trimming took 5 bases from V and 2 from J, leaving 14 bases between them. Germline loops: CDR1 MNHEY, CDR2 SVGAGI. This CDR3 has 15 residues.

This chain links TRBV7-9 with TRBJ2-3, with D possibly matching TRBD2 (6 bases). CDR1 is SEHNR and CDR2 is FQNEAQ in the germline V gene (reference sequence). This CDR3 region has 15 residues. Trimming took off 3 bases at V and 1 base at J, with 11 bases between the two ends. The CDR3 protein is CASSFLSGGTDTQYF. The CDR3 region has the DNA TGTGCCAGCAGCTTTTTGTCGGGGGGCACAGATACGCAGTATTTT.

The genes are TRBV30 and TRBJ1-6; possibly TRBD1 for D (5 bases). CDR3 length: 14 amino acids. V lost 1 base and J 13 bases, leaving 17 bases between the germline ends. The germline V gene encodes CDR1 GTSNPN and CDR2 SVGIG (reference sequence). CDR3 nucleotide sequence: TGTGCCTGGAGTGCTCAGGACACCTCTGGGCCCCTCCACTTT. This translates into CAWSAQDTSGPLHF.

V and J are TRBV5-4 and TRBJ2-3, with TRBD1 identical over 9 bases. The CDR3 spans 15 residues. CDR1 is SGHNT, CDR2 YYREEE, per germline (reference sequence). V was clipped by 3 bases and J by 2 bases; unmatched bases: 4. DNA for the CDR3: TGTGCCAGCAGCTGGGACAGGGCCTCCACAGATACGCAGTATTTT. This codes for CASSWDRASTDTQYF.

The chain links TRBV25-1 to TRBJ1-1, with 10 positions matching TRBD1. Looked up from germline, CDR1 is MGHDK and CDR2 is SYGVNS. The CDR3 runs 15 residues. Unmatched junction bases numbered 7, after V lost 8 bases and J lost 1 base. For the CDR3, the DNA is TGTGCCAGCCTAGTCGGGACAGGGGAGAACACTGAAGCTTTCTTT. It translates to CASLVGTGENTEAFF.

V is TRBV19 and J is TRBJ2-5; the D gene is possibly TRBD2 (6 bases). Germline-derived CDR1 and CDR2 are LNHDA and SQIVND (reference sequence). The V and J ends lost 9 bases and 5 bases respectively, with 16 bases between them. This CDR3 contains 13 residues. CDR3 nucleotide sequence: TGTGCCAGCCTCGACGGGGGACGGGAGACCCAGTACTTC. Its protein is CASLDGGRETQYF.

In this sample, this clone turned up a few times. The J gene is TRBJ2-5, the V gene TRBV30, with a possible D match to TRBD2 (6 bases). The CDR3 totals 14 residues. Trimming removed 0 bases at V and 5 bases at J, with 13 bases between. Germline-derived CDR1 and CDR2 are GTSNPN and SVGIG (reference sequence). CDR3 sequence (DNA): TGTGCCTGGAGTGTAAACAGGAGGGGTGAGACCCAGTACTTC. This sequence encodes CAWSVNRRGETQYF.

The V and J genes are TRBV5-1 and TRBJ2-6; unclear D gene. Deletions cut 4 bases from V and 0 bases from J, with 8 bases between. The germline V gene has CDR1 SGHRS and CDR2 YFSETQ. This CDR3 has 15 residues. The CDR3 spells CASSPLLSGANVLTF. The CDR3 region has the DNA TGCGCCAGCAGCCCCCTTCTCTCTGGGGCCAACGTCCTGACTTTC.

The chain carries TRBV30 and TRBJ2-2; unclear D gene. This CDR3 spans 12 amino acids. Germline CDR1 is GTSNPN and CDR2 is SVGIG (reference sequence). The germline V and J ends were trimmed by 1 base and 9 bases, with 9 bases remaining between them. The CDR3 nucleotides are TGTGCCTGGAGTGATTTGGCCAGGGAGCTGTTTTTT. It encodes CAWSDLARELFF.

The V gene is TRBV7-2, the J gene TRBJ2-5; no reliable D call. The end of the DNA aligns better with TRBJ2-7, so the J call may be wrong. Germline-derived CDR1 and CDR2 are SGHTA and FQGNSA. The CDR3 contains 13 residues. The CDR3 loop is CASSLAESYEQYF. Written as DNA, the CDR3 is TGTGCCAGCAGCTTAGCAGAATCCTACGAGCAGTACTTC.

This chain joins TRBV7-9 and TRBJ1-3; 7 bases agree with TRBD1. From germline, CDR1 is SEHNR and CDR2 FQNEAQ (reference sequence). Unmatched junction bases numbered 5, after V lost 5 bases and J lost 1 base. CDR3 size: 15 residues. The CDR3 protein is CASSREQGSGNTIYF. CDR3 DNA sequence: TGTGCCAGCAGCCGAGAACAGGGGTCTGGAAACACCATATATTTT.

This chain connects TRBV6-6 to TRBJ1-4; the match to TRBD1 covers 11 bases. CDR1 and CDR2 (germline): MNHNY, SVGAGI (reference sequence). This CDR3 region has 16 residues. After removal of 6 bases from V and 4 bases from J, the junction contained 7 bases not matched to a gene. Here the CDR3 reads CASRRPGTGGNEKLFF. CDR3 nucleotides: TGTGCCAGCAGAAGACCCGGGACAGGGGGTAATGAAAAACTGTTTTTT.

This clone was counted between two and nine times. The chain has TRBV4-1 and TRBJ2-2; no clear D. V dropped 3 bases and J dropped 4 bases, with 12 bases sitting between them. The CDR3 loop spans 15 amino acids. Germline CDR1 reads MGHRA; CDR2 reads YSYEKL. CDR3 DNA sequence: TGCGCCAGCAGCCATGATCCCTCGGGCACCGGGGAGCTGTTTTTT. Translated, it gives CASSHDPSGTGELFF.

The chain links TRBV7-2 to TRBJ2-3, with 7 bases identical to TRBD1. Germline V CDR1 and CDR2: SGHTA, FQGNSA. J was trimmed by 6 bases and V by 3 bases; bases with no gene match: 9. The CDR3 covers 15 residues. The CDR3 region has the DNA TGTGCCAGCAGCTTTAGGACAGGCGGCGTGGATACGCAGTATTTT. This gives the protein CASSFRTGGVDTQYF.

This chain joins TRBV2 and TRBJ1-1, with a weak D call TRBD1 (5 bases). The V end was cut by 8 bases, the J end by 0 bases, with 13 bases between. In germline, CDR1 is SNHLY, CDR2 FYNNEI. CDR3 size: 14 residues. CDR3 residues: CASEKGQVNTEAFF. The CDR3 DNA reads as TGTGCCAGCGAGAAAGGACAAGTGAACACTGAAGCTTTCTTT.

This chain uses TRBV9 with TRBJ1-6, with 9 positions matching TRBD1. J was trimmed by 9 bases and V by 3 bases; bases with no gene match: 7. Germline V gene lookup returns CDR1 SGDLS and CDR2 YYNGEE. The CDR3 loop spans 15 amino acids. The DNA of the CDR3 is TGTGCCAGCAGCGGCGGGACAGGGTCCGGTTCACCCCTCCACTTT. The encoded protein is CASSGGTGSGSPLHF.

CDR3 nucleotide sequence: TGTGCCAGCAGCTTGACAGGGGGGACTGGAAACACCATATATTTT. It codes for CASSLTGGTGNTIYF. This chain links TRBV11-2 with TRBJ1-3; 9 bases are shared with TRBD1. With 3 bases clipped from V and 2 bases from J, the junction kept 2 bases outside the gene matches. The CDR3 spans 15 residues. The germline V gene has CDR1 SGHAT and CDR2 FQNNGV.

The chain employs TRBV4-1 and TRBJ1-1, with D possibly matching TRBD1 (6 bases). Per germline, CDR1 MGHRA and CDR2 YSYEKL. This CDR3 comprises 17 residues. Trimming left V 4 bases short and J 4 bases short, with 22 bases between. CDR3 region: CASSLDRRKPERTEAFF. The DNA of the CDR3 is TGCGCCAGCAGCCTCGACAGGCGAAAACCAGAACGCACTGAAGCTTTCTTT.